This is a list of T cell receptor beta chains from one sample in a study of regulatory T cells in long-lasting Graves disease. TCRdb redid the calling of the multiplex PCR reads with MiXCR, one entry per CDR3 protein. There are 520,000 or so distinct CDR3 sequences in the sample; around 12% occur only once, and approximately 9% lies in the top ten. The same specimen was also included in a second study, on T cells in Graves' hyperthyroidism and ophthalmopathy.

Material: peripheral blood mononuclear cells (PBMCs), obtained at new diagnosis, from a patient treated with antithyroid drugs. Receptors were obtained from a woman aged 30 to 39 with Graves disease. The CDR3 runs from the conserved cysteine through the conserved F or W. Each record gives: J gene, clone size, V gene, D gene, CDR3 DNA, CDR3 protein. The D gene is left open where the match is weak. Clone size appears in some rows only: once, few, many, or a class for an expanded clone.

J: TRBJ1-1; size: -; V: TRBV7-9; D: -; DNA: TGTGCCAGCAGCCAATATCGGGGCACCGGAACTGAAGCTTTCTTT; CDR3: CASSQYRGTGTEAFF
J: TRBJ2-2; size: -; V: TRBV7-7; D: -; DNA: TGTGCTAGCAGCTACCGACAGGTTCCTGGCACCGGGGAGCTGTTTTTT; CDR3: CASSYRQVPGTGELFF
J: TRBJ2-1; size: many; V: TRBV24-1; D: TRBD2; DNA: TGTGCCACCAGTGATCCGGTCGGGACTAGCTTTTTCGATGAGCAGTTCTTC; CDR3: CATSDPVGTSFFDEQFF
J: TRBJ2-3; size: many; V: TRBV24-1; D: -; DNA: TGTGCCACCAGTGACCGGGGGAAGGGAACAGATACGCAGTATTTT; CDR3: CATSDRGKGTDTQYF
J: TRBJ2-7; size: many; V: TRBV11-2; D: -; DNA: TGTGCCAGCAGCTTGGCCCCGGTAATAGGGGAGCAGTACTTC; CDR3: CASSLAPVIGEQYF
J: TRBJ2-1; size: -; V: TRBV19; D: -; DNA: TGTGCCAGTAGTCTCCGACAGGATCTGAGCTCCTACAATGAGCAGTTCTTC; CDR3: CASSLRQDLSSYNEQFF
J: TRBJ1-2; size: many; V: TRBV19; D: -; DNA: TGTGCCAGTAGTATTGTCGGGGACAAATCCTTCTATGGCTACACCTTC; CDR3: CASSIVGDKSFYGYTF
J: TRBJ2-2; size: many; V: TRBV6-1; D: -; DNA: TGTGCCAGCAGTGAAGGACTAGCGAACACCGGGGAGCTGTTTTTT; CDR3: CASSEGLANTGELFF
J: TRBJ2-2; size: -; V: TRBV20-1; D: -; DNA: TGCAGTGCACCTCGATGTCACAGGTCACCCTCGAACACCGGGGAGCTGTTTTTT; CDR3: CSAPRCHRSPSNTGELFF
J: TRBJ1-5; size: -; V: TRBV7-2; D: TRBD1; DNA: TGTGCCAGCAGCCCCCAGGGGGCGCTCGGCCAGCCCCAGCATTTT; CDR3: CASSPQGALGQPQHF
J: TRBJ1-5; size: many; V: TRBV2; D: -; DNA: TGTGCCAGCAGTGATTGGAGGGGAGTCTTTCAGCCCCAGCATTTT; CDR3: CASSDWRGVFQPQHF
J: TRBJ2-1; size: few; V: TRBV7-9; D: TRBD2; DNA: TGTGCCAGCAGCTACGGGACTAGAGGCAATGAGCAGTTCTTC; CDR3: CASSYGTRGNEQFF
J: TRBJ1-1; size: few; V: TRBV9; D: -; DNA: TGTGCCAGCAGCGTAGGGTATTTAGGCGGAGCTTTCTTT; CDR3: CASSVGYLGGAFF
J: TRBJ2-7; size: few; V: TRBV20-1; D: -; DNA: TGCAGTGCTGTTAGCGGTGTCTACGAGCAGTACTTC; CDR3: CSAVSGVYEQYF
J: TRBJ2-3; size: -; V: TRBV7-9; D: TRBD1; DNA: TGTGCCAGCAGCTTAAGGGACAGGGATTCCACAGATACGCAGTATTTT; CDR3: CASSLRDRDSTDTQYF
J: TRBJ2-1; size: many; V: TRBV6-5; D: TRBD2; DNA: TGTGCCAGCAGTTACCGACTAGCGGGAGTGAACAATGAGCAGTTCTTC; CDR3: CASSYRLAGVNNEQFF
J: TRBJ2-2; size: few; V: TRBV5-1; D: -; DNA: TGCGCCAGCATGGTGGATAGCGGAAACACCGGGGAGCTGTTTTTT; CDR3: CASMVDSGNTGELFF
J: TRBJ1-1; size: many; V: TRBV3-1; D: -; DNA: TGTGCCAGCAGTCATGGGGACACTGAAGCTTTCTTT; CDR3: CASSHGDTEAFF
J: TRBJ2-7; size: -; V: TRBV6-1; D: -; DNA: TGTGCCAGCAGTCCCCGGGACACCCCCTACGAGCAGTACTTC; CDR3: CASSPRDTPYEQYF
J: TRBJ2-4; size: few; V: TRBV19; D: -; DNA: TGTGCCAGTAGAGGCAGGGGGGGGAACATTCAGTACTTC; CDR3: CASRGRGGNIQYF
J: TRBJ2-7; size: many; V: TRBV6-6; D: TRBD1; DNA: TGTGCCAGCAGTTACTCGGACAGGGGGGAGCAGTACTTC; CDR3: CASSYSDRGEQYF
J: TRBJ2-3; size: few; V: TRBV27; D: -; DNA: TGTGCCAGCAGTCGGCCAGGACCTAGCACAGATACGCAGTATTTT; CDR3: CASSRPGPSTDTQYF
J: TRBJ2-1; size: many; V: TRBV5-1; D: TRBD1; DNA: TGCGCCAGCAGCGGGGGACAGGGGGATGAGCAGTTCTTC; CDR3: CASSGGQGDEQFF
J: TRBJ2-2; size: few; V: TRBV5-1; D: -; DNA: TGCGCCAGCAGCTTGGTACAGGGTCCCGGGGAGCTGTTTTTT; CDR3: CASSLVQGPGELFF
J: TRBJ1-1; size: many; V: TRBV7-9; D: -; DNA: TGTGCCTCCCGGGATGGACGAACCACTGAAGCTTTCTTT; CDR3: CASRDGRTTEAFF
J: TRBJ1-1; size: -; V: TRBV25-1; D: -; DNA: TGTGCCAGCAGCCTTATGTTGGGAACTGAAGCTTTCTTT; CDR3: CASSLMLGTEAFF
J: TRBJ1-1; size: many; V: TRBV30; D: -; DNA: TGTGCCTGGACCCTCGAACAGGGAAACACTGAAGCTTTCTTT; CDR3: CAWTLEQGNTEAFF
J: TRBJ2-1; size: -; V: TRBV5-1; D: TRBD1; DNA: TGCGCCAGCAGCCTACAGGGGGCTCAGTACAATGAGCAGTTCTTC; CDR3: CASSLQGAQYNEQFF
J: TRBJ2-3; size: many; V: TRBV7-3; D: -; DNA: TGTGCCAGCAGCCCCAACGGACGGGGGAGAGATACGCAGTATTTT; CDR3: CASSPNGRGRDTQYF
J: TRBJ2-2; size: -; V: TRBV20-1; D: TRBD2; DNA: TGCAGTGCTCTTATAGCGGGAGGGCGGCGAAACACCGGGGAGCTGTTTTTT; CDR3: CSALIAGGRRNTGELFF
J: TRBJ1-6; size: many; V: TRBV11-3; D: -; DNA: TGTGCCAGCAGCTTATACCAGGGCCCCCTCCACTTT; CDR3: CASSLYQGPLHF
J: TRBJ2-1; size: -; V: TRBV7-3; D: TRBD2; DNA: TGTGCCAGCAGCTTAATGGGAGGGGCAGGCCAGTTCTTC; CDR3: CASSLMGGAGQFF
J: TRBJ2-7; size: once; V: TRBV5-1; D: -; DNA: TGCGCCAGCAGCTATAACGGACCTAACTACGAGCAGTACTTC; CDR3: CASSYNGPNYEQYF
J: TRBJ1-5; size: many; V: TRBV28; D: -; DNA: TGTGCCAGCAGTTTATTAGGGGGGAGTGAGCAGCCCCAGCATTTT; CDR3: CASSLLGGSEQPQHF
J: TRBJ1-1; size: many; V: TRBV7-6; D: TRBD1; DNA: TGTGCCAGCAGCCCCCCGGACAGGATCTTAGGCACTGAAGCTTTCTTT; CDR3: CASSPPDRILGTEAFF
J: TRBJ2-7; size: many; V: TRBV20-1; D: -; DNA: TGCAGTGCTAGAGTGAGAAGCCCCCACCTCTACGAGCAGTACTTC; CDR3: CSARVRSPHLYEQYF
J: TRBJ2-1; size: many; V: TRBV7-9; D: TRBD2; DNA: TGTGCCAGCACCTTCCCTAGCGGGAACCTGGATGGGCTGGTCGATGAGCAGTTCTTC; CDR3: CASTFPSGNLDGLVDEQFF
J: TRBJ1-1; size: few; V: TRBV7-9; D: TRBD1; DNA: TGTGCCAGCAGCCTTGATTGGACAGGGGACACTGAAGCTTTCTTT; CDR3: CASSLDWTGDTEAFF
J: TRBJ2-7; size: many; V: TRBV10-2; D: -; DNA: TGCGCCAGCGGCGGAGCGACAGGCGGATCCTACGAGCAGTACTTC; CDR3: CASGGATGGSYEQYF
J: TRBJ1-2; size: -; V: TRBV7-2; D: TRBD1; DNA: TGTGCCAGCAGCTGGCAACAGGGGGTGTTCTATGGCTACACCTTC; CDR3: CASSWQQGVFYGYTF
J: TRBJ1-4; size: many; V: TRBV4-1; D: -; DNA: TGCGCCAGCAGCCAAGGATGGGTGGGTGAAAAACTGTTTTTT; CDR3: CASSQGWVGEKLFF
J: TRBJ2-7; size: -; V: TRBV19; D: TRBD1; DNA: TGTGCCAGTAGTGACAGGGTGGGGTACGAGCAGTACTTC; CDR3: CASSDRVGYEQYF
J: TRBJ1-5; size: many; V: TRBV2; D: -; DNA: TGTGCCAGCAGTGAAATGGGGGGGGGCAACCAGCCCCAGCATTTT; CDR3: CASSEMGGGNQPQHF
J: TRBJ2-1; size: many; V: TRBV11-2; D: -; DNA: TGTGCCAGCAGCTTAGGTCCAAACTACAATGAGCAGTTCTTC; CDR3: CASSLGPNYNEQFF